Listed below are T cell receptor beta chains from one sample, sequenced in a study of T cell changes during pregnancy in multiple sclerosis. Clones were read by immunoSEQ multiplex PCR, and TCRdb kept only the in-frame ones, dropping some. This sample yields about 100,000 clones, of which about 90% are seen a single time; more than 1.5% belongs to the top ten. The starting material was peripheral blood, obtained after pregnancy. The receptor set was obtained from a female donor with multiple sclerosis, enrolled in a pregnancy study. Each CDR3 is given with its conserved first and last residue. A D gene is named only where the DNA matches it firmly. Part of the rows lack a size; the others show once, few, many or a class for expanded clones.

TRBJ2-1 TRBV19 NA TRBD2 TGTGCCAGTAGTATTGCAGCGGGAGGAGTCAATGAGCAGTTCTTC CASSIAAGGVNEQFF
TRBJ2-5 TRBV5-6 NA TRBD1 TGTGCCAGCAGCCTGGGACAGGTTGGAGAGACCCAGTACTTC CASSLGQVGETQYF
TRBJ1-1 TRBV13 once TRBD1 TGTGCCAGCAGCTTAAGTCGGACAGGCCACTACGCTTTCTTT CASSLSRTGHYAFF
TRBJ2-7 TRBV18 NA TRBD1 TGTGCCAGCTCACCAATTGGGACAGGGGGCGCCGAGCAGTACTTC CASSPIGTGGAEQYF
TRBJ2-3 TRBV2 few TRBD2 TGTGCCAGCATCTTAGCGGGGGGGCGGACAGATACGCAGTATTTT CASILAGGRTDTQYF
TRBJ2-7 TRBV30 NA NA TGTGCCTGGAGCCCAGGTCAGACGGGATCCGTCGAGCAGTACTTC CAWSPGQTGSVEQYF
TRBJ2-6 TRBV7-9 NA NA TGTGCCAGCAGCCCACACAGGGTAGGGGCCAACGTCCTGACTTTC CASSPHRVGANVLTF
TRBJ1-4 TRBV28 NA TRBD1 TGTGCCAGCAGTTCCACGGACAGGGTTCATGAAAAACTGTTTTTT CASSSTDRVHEKLFF
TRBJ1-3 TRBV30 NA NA TGTGCCTGGAGTGTAGCCGGAAACACCATATATTTT CAWSVAGNTIYF
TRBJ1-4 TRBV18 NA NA TGTGCCAGCTCACCTAGTGCGAGGGCCAATGAAAAACTGTTTTTT CASSPSARANEKLFF
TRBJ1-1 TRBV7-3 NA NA TGTGCCAGCAGACCCCTGGCCAGGGGCCGGGGCACTGAAGCTTTCTTT CASRPLARGRGTEAFF
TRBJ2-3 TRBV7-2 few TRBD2 TGTGCCAGCAGCTCCCAAGGCGGGGGGGCGAATACGCAGTATTTT CASSSQGGGANTQYF
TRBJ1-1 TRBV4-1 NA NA TGCGCCAGCAGCCAACGACAGGCCACTGAAGCTTTCTTT CASSQRQATEAFF
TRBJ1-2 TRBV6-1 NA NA TGTGCCAGCAGTGAAGCGCTTTTCGGTTCTAACTATGGCTACACCTTC CASSEALFGSNYGYTF
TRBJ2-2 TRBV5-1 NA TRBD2 TGCGCCAGCAGCTTGGTGGTAGCGGGGTCCGGGGAGCTGTTTTTT CASSLVVAGSGELFF
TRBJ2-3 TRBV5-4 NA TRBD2 TGTGCCAGCAGCTCCCGACTAGCGGGAGCGACAGATACGCAGTATTTT CASSSRLAGATDTQYF
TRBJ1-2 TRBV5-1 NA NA TGCGCCAGCAGCTTAGATCTACAGGGTTACGGCTACACCTTC CASSLDLQGYGYTF
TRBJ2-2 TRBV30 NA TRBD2 TGTGCCTGGACTAGCGGGGACTGGACCGGGGAGCTGTTTTTT CAWTSGDWTGELFF
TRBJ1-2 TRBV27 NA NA TGTGCCAGCAGCGGGGAAATGGGCTATGGCTACACCTTC CASSGEMGYGYTF
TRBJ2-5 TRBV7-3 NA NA TGTGCCAGCAGCACCCAGACTCAAGAGGCGGAGACCCAGTACTTC CASSTQTQEAETQYF
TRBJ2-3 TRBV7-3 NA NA TGTGCCAGCAGCTTAAAGGGGGAGAGCACAGATACGCAGTATTTT CASSLKGESTDTQYF
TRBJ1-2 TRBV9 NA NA TGTGCCAGCAGCGCTGGACAAGGGCCCGCCTATGGCTACACCTTC CASSAGQGPAYGYTF
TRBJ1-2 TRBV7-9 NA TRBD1 TGTGCCAGCAACCGACAGGGAAGCCGTCTAGATGGCTACACCTTC CASNRQGSRLDGYTF
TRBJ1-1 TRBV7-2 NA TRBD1 TGTGCCAGCAGCTTTCGACAGGGGGCGCGAGATACTGAAGCTTTCTTT CASSFRQGARDTEAFF
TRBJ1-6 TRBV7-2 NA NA TGTGCCAGCAGCTTAGACCTGCCCGGACTCAGGGGTTCACCCCTCCACTTT CASSLDLPGLRGSPLHF
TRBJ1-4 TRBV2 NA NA TGTGCCAGCAGTCACGACAGAGCAACTAATGAAAAACTGTTTTTT CASSHDRATNEKLFF
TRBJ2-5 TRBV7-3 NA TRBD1 TGTGCCAGCAGCGGACAGGACAGGGAAAAGTACTTC CASSGQDREKYF
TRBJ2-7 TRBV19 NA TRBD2 TGTGCCAGTAGTATAGAGATGCTAGCGGGGGGAGACTACGAGCAGTACTTC CASSIEMLAGGDYEQYF
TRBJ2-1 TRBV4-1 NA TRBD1 TGCGCCAGCAGCTCTCGGACAGGGCGCAATGAGCAGTTCTTC CASSSRTGRNEQFF
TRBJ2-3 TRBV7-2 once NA TGTGCCAGCAGCCCACGACCCGAGGGGCAGTATTTT CASSPRPEGQYF
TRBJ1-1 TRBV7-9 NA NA TGTGCCAGCATCTCTCAGGCCTCAATGAACACTGAAGCTTTCTTT CASISQASMNTEAFF
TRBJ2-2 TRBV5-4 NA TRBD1 TGTGCCAGCAGCTCCGCCGGGACAGCGGTCAGGGCCGGGGAGCTGTTTTTT CASSSAGTAVRAGELFF
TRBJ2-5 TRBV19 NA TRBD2 TGTGCCAGTAGTATAGTTGCTAGCGGGAGGGAGACCCAGTACTTC CASSIVASGRETQYF
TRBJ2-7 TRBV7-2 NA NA TGTGCCAGCAGCCTAAACTACGAGCAGTACTTC CASSLNYEQYF
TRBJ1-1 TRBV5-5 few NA TGTGCCAGCAGCTTGCTATCCGGGGTTAGTGCGAACACTGAAGCTTTCTTT CASSLLSGVSANTEAFF
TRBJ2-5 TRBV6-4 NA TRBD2 TGTGCCAGCAGCAGAACTAGCGGGGAAGGGGAGACCCAGTACTTC CASSRTSGEGETQYF
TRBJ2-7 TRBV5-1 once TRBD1 TGCGCCAGCAGGCGGTCCGGGACAGGAGATTACGAGCAGTACTTC CASRRSGTGDYEQYF
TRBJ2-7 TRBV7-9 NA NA TGTGCCAGCAGCCCCGACCGGGGTACCTACGAGCAGTACTTC CASSPDRGTYEQYF
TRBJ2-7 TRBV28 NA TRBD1 TGTGCCAGCAGTTCCCCAGGGGGCACCTACGAGCAGTACTTC CASSSPGGTYEQYF
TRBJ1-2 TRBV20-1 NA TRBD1 TGCAGTGCTTGGACAGGGCTCGGCTACACCTTC CSAWTGLGYTF
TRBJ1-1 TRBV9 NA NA TGTGCCAGCAGCGGCGGACAGATGAACACTGAAGCTTTCTTT CASSGGQMNTEAFF
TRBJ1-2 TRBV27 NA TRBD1 TGTGCCAGCAGTTTCGGGACAGGGGGCTATGGCTACACCTTC CASSFGTGGYGYTF
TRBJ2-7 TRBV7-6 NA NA TGTGCCAGCAGTGGGTTGGAGGGGTCGAGCTCCTACGAGCAGTACTTC CASSGLEGSSSYEQYF